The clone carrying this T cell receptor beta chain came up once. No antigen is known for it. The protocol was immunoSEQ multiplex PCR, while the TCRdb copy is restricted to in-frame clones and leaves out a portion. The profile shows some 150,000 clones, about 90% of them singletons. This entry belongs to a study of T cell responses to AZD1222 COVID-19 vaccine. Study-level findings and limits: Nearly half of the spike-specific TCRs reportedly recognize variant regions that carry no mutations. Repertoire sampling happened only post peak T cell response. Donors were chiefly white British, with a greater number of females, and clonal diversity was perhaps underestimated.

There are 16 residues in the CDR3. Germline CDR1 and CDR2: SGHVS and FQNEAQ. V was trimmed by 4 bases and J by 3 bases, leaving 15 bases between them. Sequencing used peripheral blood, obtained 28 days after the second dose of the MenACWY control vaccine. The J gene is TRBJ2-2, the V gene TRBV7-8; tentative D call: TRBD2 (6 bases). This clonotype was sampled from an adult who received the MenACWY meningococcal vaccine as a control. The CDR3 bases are TGTGCCAGCAGCTCCCCGGGGGTCGGGGACACCGGGGAGCTGTTTTTT. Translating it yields CASSSPGVGDTGELFF.